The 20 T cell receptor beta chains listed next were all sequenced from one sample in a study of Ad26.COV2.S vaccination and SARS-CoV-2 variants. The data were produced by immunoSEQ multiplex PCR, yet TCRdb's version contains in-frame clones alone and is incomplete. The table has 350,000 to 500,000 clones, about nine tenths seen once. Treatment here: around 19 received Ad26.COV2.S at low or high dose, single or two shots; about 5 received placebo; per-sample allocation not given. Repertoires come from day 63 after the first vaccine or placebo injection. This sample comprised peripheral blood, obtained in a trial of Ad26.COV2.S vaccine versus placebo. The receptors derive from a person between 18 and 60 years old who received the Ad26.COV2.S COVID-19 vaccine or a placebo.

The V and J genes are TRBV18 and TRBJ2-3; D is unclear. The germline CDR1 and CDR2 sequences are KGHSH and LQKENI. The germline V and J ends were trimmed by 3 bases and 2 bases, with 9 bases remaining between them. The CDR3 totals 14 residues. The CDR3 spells CASSPSGITDTQYF. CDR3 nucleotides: TGTGCCAGCTCACCTAGTGGAATCACAGATACGCAGTATTTT.

The CDR3, as DNA: TGTGCCAGCAGTTTAGAGGGGTTCTATAATTCACCCCTCCACTTT. This encodes CASSLEGFYNSPLHF. The chain joins TRBV27 to TRBJ1-6; TRBD1 is a possible D gene (5 bases). V shed 2 bases and J shed 3 bases, with 8 bases lying between them. There are 15 residues in the CDR3. In germline, CDR1 is MNHEY, CDR2 SMNVEV (reference sequence).

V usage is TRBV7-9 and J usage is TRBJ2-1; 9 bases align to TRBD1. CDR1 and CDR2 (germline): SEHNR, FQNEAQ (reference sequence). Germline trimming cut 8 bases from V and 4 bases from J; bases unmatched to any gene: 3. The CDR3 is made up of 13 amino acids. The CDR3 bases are TGTGCCAGCCGGGACAGGGATTACAATGAGCAGTTCTTC. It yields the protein CASRDRDYNEQFF.

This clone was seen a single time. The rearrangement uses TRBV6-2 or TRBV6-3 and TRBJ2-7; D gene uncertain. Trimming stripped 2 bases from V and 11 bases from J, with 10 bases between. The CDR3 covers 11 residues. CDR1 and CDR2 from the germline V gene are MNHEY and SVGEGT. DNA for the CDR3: TGTGCCAGCAGTTACGACCTTCGGGAGTACTTC. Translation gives CASSYDLREYF.

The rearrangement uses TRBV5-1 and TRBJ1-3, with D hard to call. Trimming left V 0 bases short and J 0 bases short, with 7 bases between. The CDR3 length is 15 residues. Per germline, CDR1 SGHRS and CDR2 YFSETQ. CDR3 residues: CASSLDPVSGNTIYF. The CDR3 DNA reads TGCGCCAGCAGCTTGGACCCTGTCTCTGGAAACACCATATATTTT.

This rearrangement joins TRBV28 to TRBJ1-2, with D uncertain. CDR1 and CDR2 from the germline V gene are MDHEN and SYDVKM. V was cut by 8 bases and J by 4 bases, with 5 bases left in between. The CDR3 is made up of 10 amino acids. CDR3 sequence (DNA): TGTGCCAGCCTGAGCTATGGCTACACCTTC. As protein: CASLSYGYTF.

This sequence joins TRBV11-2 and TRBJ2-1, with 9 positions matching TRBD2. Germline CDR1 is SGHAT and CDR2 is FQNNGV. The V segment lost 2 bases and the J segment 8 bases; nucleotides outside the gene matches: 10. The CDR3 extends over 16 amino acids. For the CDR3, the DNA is TGTGCCAGCAGCTTAATGAAAGCTAGCGGGACAGATGAGCAGTTCTTC. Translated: CASSLMKASGTDEQFF.

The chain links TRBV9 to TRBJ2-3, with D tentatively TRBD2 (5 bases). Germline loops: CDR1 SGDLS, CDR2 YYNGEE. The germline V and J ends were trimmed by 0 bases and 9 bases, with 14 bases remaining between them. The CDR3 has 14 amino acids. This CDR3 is CASSVGGGKGTQYF. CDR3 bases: TGTGCCAGCAGCGTAGGAGGAGGCAAGGGAACGCAGTATTTT.

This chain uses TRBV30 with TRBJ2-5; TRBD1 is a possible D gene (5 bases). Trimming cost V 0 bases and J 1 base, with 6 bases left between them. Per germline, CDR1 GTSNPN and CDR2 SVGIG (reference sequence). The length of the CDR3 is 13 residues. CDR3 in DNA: TGTGCCTGGAGTGTACAGGTCCAAGAGACCCAGTACTTC. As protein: CAWSVQVQETQYF.

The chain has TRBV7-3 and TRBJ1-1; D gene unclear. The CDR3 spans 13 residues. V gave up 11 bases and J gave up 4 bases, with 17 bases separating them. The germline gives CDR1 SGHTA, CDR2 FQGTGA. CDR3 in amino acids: CASRQASGTEAFF. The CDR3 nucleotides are TGTGCCTCTCGCCAGGCCTCGGGCACTGAAGCTTTCTTT.

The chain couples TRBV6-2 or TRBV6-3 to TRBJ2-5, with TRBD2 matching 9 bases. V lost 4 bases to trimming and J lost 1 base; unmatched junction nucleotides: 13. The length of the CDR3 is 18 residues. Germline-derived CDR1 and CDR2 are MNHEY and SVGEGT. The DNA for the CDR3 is TGTGCCAGCAGTTTTGAGTTGGCGGGACTAGCATTCCAAGAGACCCAGTACTTC. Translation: CASSFELAGLAFQETQYF.

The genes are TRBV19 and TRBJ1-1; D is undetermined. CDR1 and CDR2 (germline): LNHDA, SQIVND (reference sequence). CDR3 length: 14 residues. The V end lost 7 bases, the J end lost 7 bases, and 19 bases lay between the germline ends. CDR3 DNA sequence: TGTGCCAGTACCCGCAGGTCCCCGGTCAATGAAGCTTTCTTT. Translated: CASTRRSPVNEAFF.

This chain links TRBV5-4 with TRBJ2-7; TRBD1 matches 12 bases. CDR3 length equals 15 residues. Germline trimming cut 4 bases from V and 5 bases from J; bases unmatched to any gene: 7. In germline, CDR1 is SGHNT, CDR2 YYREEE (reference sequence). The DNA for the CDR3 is TGTGCCAGCAGCCGGCCCGGGACAGGGGGCGACGAGCAGTACTTC. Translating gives CASSRPGTGGDEQYF.

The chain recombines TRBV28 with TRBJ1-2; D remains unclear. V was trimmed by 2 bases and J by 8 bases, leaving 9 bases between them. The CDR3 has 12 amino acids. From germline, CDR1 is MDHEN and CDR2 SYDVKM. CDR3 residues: CASSLTGKGYTF. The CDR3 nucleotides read TGTGCCAGCAGTTTAACGGGGAAGGGCTACACCTTC.

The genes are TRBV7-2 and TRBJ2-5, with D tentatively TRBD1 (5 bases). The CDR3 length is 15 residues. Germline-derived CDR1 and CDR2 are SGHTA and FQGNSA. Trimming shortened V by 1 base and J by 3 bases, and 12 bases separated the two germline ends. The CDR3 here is CASSLVKTVKETQYF. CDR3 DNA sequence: TGTGCCAGCAGCTTAGTAAAGACAGTCAAAGAGACCCAGTACTTC.

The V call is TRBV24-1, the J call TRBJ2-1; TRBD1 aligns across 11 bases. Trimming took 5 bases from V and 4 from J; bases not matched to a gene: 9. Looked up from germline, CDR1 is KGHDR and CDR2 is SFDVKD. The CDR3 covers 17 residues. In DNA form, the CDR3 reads TGTGCCACCAGTGCTACGGGTGGGACAGGGGGGTACAATGAGCAGTTCTTC. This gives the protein CATSATGGTGGYNEQFF.

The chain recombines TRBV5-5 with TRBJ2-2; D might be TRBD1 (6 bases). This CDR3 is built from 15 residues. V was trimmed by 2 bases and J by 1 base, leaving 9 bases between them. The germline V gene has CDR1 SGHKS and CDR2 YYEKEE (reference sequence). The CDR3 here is CASSFNRVNTGELFF. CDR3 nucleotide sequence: TGTGCCAGCAGCTTTAACAGGGTGAACACCGGGGAGCTGTTTTTT.

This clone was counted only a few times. This CDR3 reads CASRQGGGNQPQHF. The DNA of the CDR3 is TGCGCCAGCAGACAGGGCGGAGGCAATCAGCCCCAGCATTTT. The chain carries TRBV10-2 and TRBJ1-5; a possible D gene is TRBD1 (6 bases). The CDR3 runs to 14 residues. The V gene lost 6 bases and the J gene lost 2 bases, with 11 bases spanning the gap. The germline CDR1 and CDR2 sequences are WSHSY and SAAADI.

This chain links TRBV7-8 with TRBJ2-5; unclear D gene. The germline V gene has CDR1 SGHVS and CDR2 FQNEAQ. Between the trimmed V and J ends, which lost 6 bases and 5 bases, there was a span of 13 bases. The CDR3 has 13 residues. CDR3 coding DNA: TGTGCCAGCAGAACACCGGGCCGGGAGACCCAGTACTTC. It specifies CASRTPGRETQYF.

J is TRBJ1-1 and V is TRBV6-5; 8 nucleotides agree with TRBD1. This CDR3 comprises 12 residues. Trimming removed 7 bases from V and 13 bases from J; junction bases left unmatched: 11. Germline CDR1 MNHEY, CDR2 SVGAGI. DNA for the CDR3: TGTGCCAGCACTCAAAATGACAGGGGAGATTTCTTT. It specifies CASTQNDRGDFF.